This entry concerns a single T cell receptor (beta chain). The antigen remains undetermined. V gave up 6 bases and J gave up 3 bases; unmatched junction bases: 2. Looked up from germline, CDR1 is DFQATT and CDR2 is SNEGSKA (reference sequence). This CDR3 has 11 amino acids. This record belongs to a study of cytomegalovirus exposure and HLA in healthy donors. Overall study results and limits: One variant, a missense change in DCLRE1C, was linked in a later analysis to TCR beta V- and J-gene trimming.

Both 60 Vbeta primers and 13 Jbeta primers went into the PCR. Produced via immunoSEQ multiplex PCR; TCRdb's table is partial and in-frame only. The data contain 100,000 or so clones, under 85% of them singletons. The V and J genes are TRBV20-1 and TRBJ2-7; 7 nucleotides line up with TRBD2. The sequence derives from a man aged 40-55 years in good health and CMV-seronegative. The specimen sequenced was PBMCs. For the CDR3, the DNA is TGCAGTGCCTCGGGGGGCTACGAGCAGTACTTC. Protein: CSASGGYEQYF.